Shown below are 2 T cell receptor beta chains from a single sample sequenced in a study of cytomegalovirus exposure and HLA in healthy donors (dated by TCRdb to about 2017). Receptor amplification or capture employed the immunoSEQ multiplex PCR assay. The multiplex PCR relied on a mix of 60 forward primers for TCR Vbeta segments and 13 reverse primers for TCR Jbeta segments. TCRdb took this table from immuneACCESS and kept in-frame rearrangements with V and J called. Such tables lack part of the clones; where checked against another copy, unresolved V genes explain under half of the gap, and the rest is unexplained. The sample data list some 140,000 clones, and 80% of these were observed just once. Together, the top ten hold around 2% of the sample. Specimen: PBMCs. All receptors derive from a man aged 25-45 years in good health and CMV-seronegative.

V usage is TRBV11-2 and J usage is TRBJ1-1; D ambiguous. The V and J ends lost 1 base and 8 bases respectively, with 11 bases between them. Per germline, CDR1 SGHAT and CDR2 FQNNGV. The CDR3 runs 13 residues. The CDR3 here is CASSLGLSLEAFF. DNA for the CDR3: TGTGCCAGCAGCTTAGGCCTGTCACTCGAAGCTTTCTTT.

V gene TRBV7-8 combines with J gene TRBJ1-1; no definite D call. This CDR3 is built from 14 residues. CDR1 and CDR2 from the germline V gene are SGHVS and FQNEAQ. The V and J ends lost 4 bases and 0 bases respectively, with 9 bases between them. CDR3 loop: CASSSREVNTEAFF. In DNA form, the CDR3 reads TGTGCCAGCAGCTCGCGAGAGGTGAACACTGAAGCTTTCTTT.